This T cell receptor (beta chain) stems from a study of blood T cell repertoires in COVID-19. Assay used: immunoSEQ multiplex PCR; TCRdb lists only in-frame clones, some missing. The sample yields 200,000 to 300,000 clones, around 88% seen once. V gave up 4 bases and J gave up 1 base, with 17 bases separating them. The CDR3 runs to 16 residues. CDR1 SGHNT and CDR2 YYREEE come from the germline V gene (reference sequence). V is TRBV5-4 and J is TRBJ1-2; the D is unclear. Sequenced input: peripheral blood. The sequence was collected from a man aged 25 to 40 with active or convalescent COVID-19. CDR3 amino acids: CASSVGLNRGNYGYTF. CDR3 DNA: TGTGCCAGCAGCGTAGGACTCAACCGCGGTAACTATGGCTACACCTTC. Variable domain in full (rest from reference TRBV5-4 and TRBJ1-2): ETGVTQSPTHLIKTRGQQVTLRCSSQSGHNTVSWYQQALGQGPQFIFQYYREEENGRGNFPPRFSGLQFPNYSSELNVNALELDDSALYLCASSVGLNRGNYGYTFGSGTRLTVV.